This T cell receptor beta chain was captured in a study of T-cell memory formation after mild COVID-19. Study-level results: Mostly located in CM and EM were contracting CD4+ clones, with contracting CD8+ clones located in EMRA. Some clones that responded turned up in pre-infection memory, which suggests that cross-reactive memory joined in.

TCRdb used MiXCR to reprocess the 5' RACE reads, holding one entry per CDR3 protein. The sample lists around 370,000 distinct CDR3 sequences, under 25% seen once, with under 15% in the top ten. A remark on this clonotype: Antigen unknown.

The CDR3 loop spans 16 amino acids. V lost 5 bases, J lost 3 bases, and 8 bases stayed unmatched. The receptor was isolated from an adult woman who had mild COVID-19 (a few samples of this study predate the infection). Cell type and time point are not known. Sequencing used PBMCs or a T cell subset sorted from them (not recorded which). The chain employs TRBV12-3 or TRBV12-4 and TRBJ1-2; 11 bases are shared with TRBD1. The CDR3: CASSPIGTGGDYGYTF. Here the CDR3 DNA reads TGTGCCAGCAGTCCGATTGGGACAGGGGGGGACTATGGCTACACCTTC.